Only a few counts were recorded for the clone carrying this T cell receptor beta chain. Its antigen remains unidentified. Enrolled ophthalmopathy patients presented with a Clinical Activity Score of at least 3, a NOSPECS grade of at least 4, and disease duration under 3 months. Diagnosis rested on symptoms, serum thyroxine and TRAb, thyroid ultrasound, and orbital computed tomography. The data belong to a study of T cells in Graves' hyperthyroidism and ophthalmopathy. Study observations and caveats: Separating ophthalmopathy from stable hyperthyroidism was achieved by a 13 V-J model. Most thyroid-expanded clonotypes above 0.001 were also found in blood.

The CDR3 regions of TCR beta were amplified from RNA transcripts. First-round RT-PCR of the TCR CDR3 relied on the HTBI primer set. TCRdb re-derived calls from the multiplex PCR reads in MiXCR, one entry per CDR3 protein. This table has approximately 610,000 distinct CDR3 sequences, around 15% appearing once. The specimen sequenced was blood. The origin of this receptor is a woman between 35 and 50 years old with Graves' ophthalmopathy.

This CDR3 is CASSVNRYTGELFF. CDR3 in DNA: TGTGCCAGCAGTGTTAACAGATACACCGGGGAGCTGTTTTTT. V usage is TRBV6-1 and J usage is TRBJ2-2; D remains unclear. Trimming removed 4 bases at V and 3 bases at J, with 9 bases between. CDR3 length: 14 amino acids. Germline-derived CDR1 and CDR2 are MNHNS and SASEGT.